Below are 19 T cell receptor beta chains sequenced from a single sample in a study of blood T cell repertoires in COVID-19. Here immunoSEQ multiplex PCR was the method, and the copy in TCRdb shows in-frame clones only, minus some. The sample lists around 340,000 clones, around 80% occurring once. Sequenced input: peripheral blood. These receptors came from a man aged 25 to 40 with active or convalescent COVID-19.

This chain joins TRBV6-1 and TRBJ2-7, with D possibly TRBD1 on 6 matching bases. The V gene's germline CDR1 is MNHNS and CDR2 SASEGT. The V end was cut by 3 bases, the J end by 3 bases, with 9 bases between. The CDR3 has 13 residues. In nucleotides, the CDR3 is TGTGCCAGCAGTGAGGACAGAGTCTACGAGCAGTACTTC. It encodes CASSEDRVYEQYF.

The chain recombines TRBV19 with TRBJ1-2, with TRBD1 identical over 12 bases. Germline V gene data show CDR1 as LNHDA and CDR2 as SQIVND (reference sequence). The CDR3 covers 17 residues. V lost 4 bases, J lost 2 bases, and 8 bases stayed unmatched. The CDR3 DNA follows: TGTGCCAGTAGTACCACCTGGGGACAGGGGGCGAACTATGGCTACACCTTC. This translates into CASSTTWGQGANYGYTF.

This clone was seen a handful of times. The gene calls are TRBV25-1 and TRBJ2-7, with D maybe TRBD2 (6 bases). CDR3 size: 14 residues. The germline V and J ends were trimmed by 5 bases and 4 bases, with 15 bases remaining between them. Germline CDR1 reads MGHDK; CDR2 reads SYGVNS. The CDR3 region is CASSLRGSVYEQYF. The DNA for the CDR3 is TGTGCCAGCAGTTTGCGGGGCTCCGTGTACGAGCAGTACTTC.

This clone was observed a handful of times. The V gene is TRBV27, the J gene TRBJ1-2; a weak D match, TRBD1 (6 bases). V was cut by 2 bases and J by 3 bases, with 10 bases left in between. CDR3 length: 14 residues. Per the germline V gene, CDR1 is MNHEY and CDR2 is SMNVEV (reference sequence). The CDR3 DNA reads as TGTGCCAGCAGTTTAGGGGGGGGCCACTATGGCTACACCTTC. This encodes CASSLGGGHYGYTF.

V gene TRBV12-5 combines with J gene TRBJ2-1; 7 nucleotides line up with TRBD2. The CDR3 sequence is 13 residues long. CDR1 is LGHNT, CDR2 FRNRAP, per germline. V lost 1 base, J lost 9 bases, and 3 bases stayed unmatched. The CDR3 DNA reads TGTGCTAGTGGTTTGGGACTAGCAAGTGAGCAGTTCTTC. It encodes CASGLGLASEQFF.

This clone occurred once. The rearrangement uses TRBV28 and TRBJ2-1, with 11 bases identical to TRBD2. CDR3 length: 15 amino acids. The germline V gene has CDR1 MDHEN and CDR2 SYDVKM. V trimming: 8 bases; J trimming: 4 bases; junction bases outside the gene matches: 7. This CDR3 is CASLSGTSGYNEQFF. DNA of the CDR3: TGTGCCAGCTTATCCGGGACTAGCGGATACAATGAGCAGTTCTTC. The full variable domain, with the rest looked up from reference TRBV28 and TRBJ2-1, is DVKVTQSSRYLVKRTGEKVFLECVQDMDHENMFWYRQDPGLGLRLIYFSYDVKMKEKGDIPEGYSVSREKKERFSLILESASTNQTSMYLCASLSGTSGYNEQFFGPGTRLTVL.

The chain employs TRBV30 and TRBJ1-1; D gene uncertain. Trimming stripped 2 bases from V and 6 bases from J, with 16 bases between. The CDR3 extends over 14 amino acids. Germline-derived CDR1 and CDR2 are GTSNPN and SVGIG (reference sequence). The CDR3 loop reads CAWSRRERGPEAFF. The CDR3 DNA sequence: TGTGCCTGGAGTCGGAGGGAGAGAGGGCCTGAAGCTTTCTTT.

V and J are TRBV24-1 and TRBJ2-3, with 10 bases aligning to TRBD1. Trimming removed 2 bases from V and 3 bases from J; junction bases left unmatched: 4. The CDR3 covers 16 residues. Germline V gene lookup returns CDR1 KGHDR and CDR2 SFDVKD. The CDR3 sequence: CATSDSADRGTDTQYF. The CDR3 nucleotides are TGTGCCACCAGTGATTCTGCGGACAGGGGGACAGATACGCAGTATTTT.

Only a few counts were recorded for this clone. The V and J genes are TRBV5-6 and TRBJ2-1; D not certain. Trimming left V 4 bases short and J 0 bases short, with 14 bases between. Per germline, CDR1 SGHDT and CDR2 YYEEEE. The CDR3 has 16 amino acids. The chain's CDR3 is CASSRFPWSSYNEQFF. CDR3 nucleotide sequence: TGTGCCAGCAGCCGATTCCCGTGGAGCTCCTACAATGAGCAGTTCTTC.

The CDR3 sequence is CASSRSTGDNEQFF. CDR3 coding DNA: TGTGCCAGTAGTAGGTCGACAGGGGACAATGAGCAGTTCTTC. The chain has TRBV19 and TRBJ2-1, with 8 bases identical to TRBD1. This CDR3 comprises 14 residues. Per germline, CDR1 LNHDA and CDR2 SQIVND (reference sequence). V lost 4 bases and J lost 5; bases outside the gene matches: 4.

The CDR3 loop is CAWSRWWGTGGAESNQPQHF. CDR3 sequence (DNA): TGTGCCTGGAGTCGCTGGTGGGGGACAGGGGGGGCGGAAAGCAATCAGCCCCAGCATTTT. The chain uses TRBV30 and TRBJ1-5, with 11 positions matching TRBD1. The germline V gene encodes CDR1 GTSNPN and CDR2 SVGIG (reference sequence). The CDR3 contains 20 residues. With V trimmed by 2 bases and J by 1 base, 16 bases remained unmatched.

This chain uses TRBV5-1 with TRBJ1-5, with D unresolved. There are 14 residues in the CDR3. Trimming pared 0 bases from V and 0 bases from J, leaving 4 bases between. Germline V CDR1 and CDR2: SGHRS, YFSETQ. DNA for the CDR3: TGCGCCAGCAGCTTGGGACTTAGCAATCAGCCCCAGCATTTT. Protein product: CASSLGLSNQPQHF.

This sequence joins TRBV5-6 and TRBJ1-6, with D perhaps TRBD1 (6 bases). Looked up from germline, CDR1 is SGHDT and CDR2 is YYEEEE. Trimming stripped 2 bases from V and 0 bases from J, with 15 bases between. The CDR3 is 18 residues long. CDR3 sequence reads: CASSLFWTESSYNSPLHF. The CDR3 DNA is TGTGCCAGCAGCTTATTCTGGACAGAAAGCTCCTATAATTCACCCCTCCACTTT.

Only one count was recorded for this clone. The chain links TRBV10-3 to TRBJ2-1; 7 nucleotides match TRBD1. Trimming cost V 4 bases and J 7 bases; bases outside gene matches: 7. This CDR3 has 14 amino acids. Germline V lookup: CDR1 ENHRY, CDR2 SYGVKD. The CDR3 DNA is TGTGCCATCAGTGTAGGGGGCATCGGGAATGAGCAGTTCTTC. It yields the protein CAISVGGIGNEQFF.

The rearrangement links TRBV6-5 to TRBJ1-2; D is possibly TRBD1 (6 bases). Germline assignment: CDR1 MNHEY and CDR2 SVGAGI. V was cut by 6 bases and J by 6 bases, with 17 bases left in between. The CDR3 has 14 residues. The CDR3 bases are TGTGCCAGCAGGGGTAACAGGGAATTGGATGGCTACACCTTC. The encoded protein is CASRGNRELDGYTF.

The V gene is TRBV6-5, the J gene TRBJ2-1; 10 bases agree with TRBD1. The germline V gene encodes CDR1 MNHEY and CDR2 SVGAGI. The CDR3 is 15 amino acids. V lost 6 bases, J lost 8 bases, and 10 bases stayed unmatched. The DNA for the CDR3 is TGTGCCAGCAGCCAACGGAGACAGGGGGCCCATGAGCAGTTCTTC. Translating gives CASSQRRQGAHEQFF.

The V and J genes are TRBV6-5 and TRBJ1-1; 8 bases line up with TRBD1. Germline V gene lookup returns CDR1 MNHEY and CDR2 SVGAGI. Losses at the gene ends were 7 bases for V and 4 bases for J; bases not matched to a gene: 8. The CDR3 consists of 14 residues. The CDR3 DNA reads TGTGCCAGCAAAAGGGGGACAGGCGGCACTGAAGCTTTCTTT. Encoded protein: CASKRGTGGTEAFF.

The rearrangement joins TRBV9 to TRBJ1-4, with D possibly TRBD1 on 5 matching bases. CDR3 length: 17 amino acids. Trimming pared 4 bases from V and 2 bases from J, leaving 18 bases between. The V gene's germline CDR1 is SGDLS and CDR2 YYNGEE. Here the CDR3 DNA reads TGTGCCAGCAGCAAAGACGGAATGGGGACTACTAATGAAAAACTGTTTTTT. This codes for CASSKDGMGTTNEKLFF.

This clone was observed a single time. V gene TRBV30 combines with J gene TRBJ2-7, with a tentative D call TRBD1 (5 bases). The V end lost 5 bases, the J end lost 4 bases, and 12 bases lay between the germline ends. CDR3 length: 12 amino acids. Germline V gene lookup returns CDR1 GTSNPN and CDR2 SVGIG (reference sequence). The CDR3 region is CAWGALGYEQYF. In DNA, the CDR3 is TGTGCCTGGGGGGCCCTCGGGTACGAGCAGTACTTC. The full variable domain, with the rest looked up from reference TRBV30 and TRBJ2-7, is SQTIHQWPATLVQPVGSPLSLECTVEGTSNPNLYWYRQAAGRGLQLLFYSVGIGQISSEVPQNLSASRPQDRQFILSSKKLLLSDSGFYLCAWGALGYEQYFGPGTRLTVT.